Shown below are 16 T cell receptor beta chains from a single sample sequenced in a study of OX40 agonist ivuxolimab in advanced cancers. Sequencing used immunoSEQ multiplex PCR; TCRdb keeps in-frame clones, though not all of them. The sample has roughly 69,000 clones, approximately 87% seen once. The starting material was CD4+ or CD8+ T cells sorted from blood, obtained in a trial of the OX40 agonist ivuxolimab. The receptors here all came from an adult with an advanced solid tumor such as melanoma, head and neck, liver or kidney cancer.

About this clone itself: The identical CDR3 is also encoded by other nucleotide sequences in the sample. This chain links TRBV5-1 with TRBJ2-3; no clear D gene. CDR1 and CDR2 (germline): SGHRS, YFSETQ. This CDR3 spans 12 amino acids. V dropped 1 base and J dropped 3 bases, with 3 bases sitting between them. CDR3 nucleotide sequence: TGCGCCAGCAGCTTGTCTACAGATACGCAGTATTTT. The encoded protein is CASSLSTDTQYF.

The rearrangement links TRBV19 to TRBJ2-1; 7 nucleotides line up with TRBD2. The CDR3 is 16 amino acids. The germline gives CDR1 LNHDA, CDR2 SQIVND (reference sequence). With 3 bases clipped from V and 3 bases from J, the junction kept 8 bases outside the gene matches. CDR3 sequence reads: CASSIYGGGSYNEQFF. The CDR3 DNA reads TGTGCCAGTAGTATTTACGGTGGCGGGAGCTACAATGAGCAGTTCTTC.

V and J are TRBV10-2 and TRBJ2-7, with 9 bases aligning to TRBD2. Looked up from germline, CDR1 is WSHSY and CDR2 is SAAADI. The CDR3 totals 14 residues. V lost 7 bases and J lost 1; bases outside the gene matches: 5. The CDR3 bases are TGCGCCAGCAAGGCTAGCGGGAATTCCTACGAGCAGTACTTC. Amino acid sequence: CASKASGNSYEQYF.

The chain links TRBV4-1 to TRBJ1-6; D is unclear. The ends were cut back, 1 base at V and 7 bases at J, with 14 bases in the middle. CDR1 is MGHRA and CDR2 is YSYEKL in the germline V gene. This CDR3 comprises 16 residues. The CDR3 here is CASSQGTGISNSPLHF. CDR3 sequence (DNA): TGCGCCAGCAGCCAAGGTACCGGGATTTCCAATTCACCCCTCCACTTT.

The CDR3 here is CASIRGTTDTQYF. CDR3 in DNA: TGTGCCAGCATCCGCGGTACCACAGATACGCAGTATTTT. V is TRBV2 and J is TRBJ2-3; D unresolved. Trimming shortened V by 7 bases and J by 2 bases, and 10 bases separated the two germline ends. There are 13 residues in the CDR3. Per germline, CDR1 SNHLY and CDR2 FYNNEI.

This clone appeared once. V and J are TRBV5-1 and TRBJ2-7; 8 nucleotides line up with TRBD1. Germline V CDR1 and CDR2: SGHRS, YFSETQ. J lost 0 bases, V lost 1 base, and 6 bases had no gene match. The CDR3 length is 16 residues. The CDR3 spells CASSLWGTGLSYEQYF. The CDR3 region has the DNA TGCGCCAGCAGCTTGTGGGGGACAGGCCTCTCCTACGAGCAGTACTTC. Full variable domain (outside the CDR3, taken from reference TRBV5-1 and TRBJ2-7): KAGVTQTPRYLIKTRGQQVTLSCSPISGHRSVSWYQQTPGQGLQFLFEYFSETQRNKGNFPGRFSGRQFSNSRSEMNVSTLELGDSALYLCASSLWGTGLSYEQYFGPGTRLTVT.

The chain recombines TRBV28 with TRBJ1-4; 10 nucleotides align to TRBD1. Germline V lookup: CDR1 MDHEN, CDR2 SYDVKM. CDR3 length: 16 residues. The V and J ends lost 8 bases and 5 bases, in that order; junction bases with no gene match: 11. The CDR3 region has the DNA TGTGCCAGCCTTCGACAGGGGGCAGTTTCCAATGAAAAACTGTTTTTT. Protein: CASLRQGAVSNEKLFF.

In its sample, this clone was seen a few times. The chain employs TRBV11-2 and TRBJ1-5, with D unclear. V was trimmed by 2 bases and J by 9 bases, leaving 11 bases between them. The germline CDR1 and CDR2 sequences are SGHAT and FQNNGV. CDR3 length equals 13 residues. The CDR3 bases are TGTGCCAGCAGCTTATCCGAGTCCGGGCCCCAGCATTTT. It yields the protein CASSLSESGPQHF. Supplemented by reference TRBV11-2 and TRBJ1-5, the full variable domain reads EAGVAQSPRYKIIEKRQSVAFWCNPISGHATLYWYQQILGQGPKLLIQFQNNGVVDDSQLPKDRFSAERLKGVDSTLKIQPAKLEDSAVYLCASSLSESGPQHFGDGTRLSIL.

The CDR3 protein is CAISESKANTEAFF. The CDR3 DNA sequence: TGTGCCATCAGTGAGTCGAAGGCCAACACTGAAGCTTTCTTT. The chain couples TRBV10-3 to TRBJ1-1, with unresolved D. This CDR3 spans 14 amino acids. Germline V CDR1 and CDR2: ENHRY, SYGVKD. The ends were cut back, 0 bases at V and 2 bases at J, with 7 bases in the middle.

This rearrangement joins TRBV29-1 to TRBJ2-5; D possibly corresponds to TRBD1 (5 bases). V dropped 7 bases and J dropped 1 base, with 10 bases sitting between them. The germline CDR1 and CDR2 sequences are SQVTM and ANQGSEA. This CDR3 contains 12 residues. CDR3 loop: CSALQGQETQYF. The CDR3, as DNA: TGCAGCGCTCTTCAGGGCCAAGAGACCCAGTACTTC.

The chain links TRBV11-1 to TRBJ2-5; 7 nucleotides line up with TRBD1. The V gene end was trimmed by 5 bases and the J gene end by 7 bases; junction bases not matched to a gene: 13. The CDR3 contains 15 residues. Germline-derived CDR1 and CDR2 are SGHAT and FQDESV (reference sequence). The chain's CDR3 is CASSAQRGQRRTQYF. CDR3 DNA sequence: TGTGCCAGCAGCGCCCAAAGGGGGCAAAGAAGGACCCAGTACTTC.

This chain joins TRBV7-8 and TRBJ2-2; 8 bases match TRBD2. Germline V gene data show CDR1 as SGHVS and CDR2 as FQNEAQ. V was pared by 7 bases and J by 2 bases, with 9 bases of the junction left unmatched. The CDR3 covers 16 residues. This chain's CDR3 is CASIAGGQINTGELFF. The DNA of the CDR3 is TGTGCCAGCATCGCGGGGGGACAAATCAACACCGGGGAGCTGTTTTTT.

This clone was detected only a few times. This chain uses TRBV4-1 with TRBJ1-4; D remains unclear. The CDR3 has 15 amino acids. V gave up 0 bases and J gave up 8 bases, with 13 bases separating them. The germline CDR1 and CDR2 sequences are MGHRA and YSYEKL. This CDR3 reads CASSQDRVGVEKLFF. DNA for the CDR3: TGCGCCAGCAGCCAAGATCGGGTAGGCGTGGAAAAACTGTTTTTT.

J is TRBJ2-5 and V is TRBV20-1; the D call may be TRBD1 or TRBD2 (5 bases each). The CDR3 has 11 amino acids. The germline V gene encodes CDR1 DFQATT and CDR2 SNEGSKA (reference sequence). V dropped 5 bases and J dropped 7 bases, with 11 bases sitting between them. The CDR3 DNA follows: TGCAGTGCTCCCTATGGGGGGACCCAGTACTTC. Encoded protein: CSAPYGGTQYF.

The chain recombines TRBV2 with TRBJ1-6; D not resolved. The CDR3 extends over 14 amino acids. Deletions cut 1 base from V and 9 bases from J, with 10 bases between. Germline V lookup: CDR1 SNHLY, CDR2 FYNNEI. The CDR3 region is CASSEGRVVSPLHF. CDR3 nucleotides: TGTGCCAGCAGTGAAGGTCGGGTGGTTTCACCCCTCCACTTT.

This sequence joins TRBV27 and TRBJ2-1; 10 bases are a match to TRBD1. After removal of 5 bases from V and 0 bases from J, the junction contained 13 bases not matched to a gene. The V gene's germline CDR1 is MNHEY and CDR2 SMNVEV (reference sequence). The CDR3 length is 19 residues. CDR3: CASSRGQGLAVSSYNEQFF. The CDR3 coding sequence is TGTGCCAGCAGTCGGGGACAGGGGTTAGCGGTCAGCTCCTACAATGAGCAGTTCTTC.